Each of the 16 T cell receptor beta chains below was sequenced from the same sample in a study of T cells after yellow fever vaccination. TCRdb redid the calling of the 5' RACE reads with MiXCR, one entry per CDR3 protein. Seen here are about 630,000 distinct CDR3 sequences, around an eighth observed once, and the top ten hold about 15%. This specimen was PBMCs, taken on the day of the yellow fever booster vaccination. These TCRs come from a man aged 25 to 40 who received the YFV17D yellow fever vaccine.

The gene calls are TRBV7-9 and TRBJ2-5, with D possibly matching TRBD2 (6 bases). CDR1 is SEHNR, CDR2 FQNEAQ, per germline (reference sequence). V was shortened by 5 bases and J by 0 bases, with 19 bases between the two germline ends. The CDR3 runs 17 residues. CDR3 loop: CASSKNPSGGYQETQYF. DNA of the CDR3: TGTGCCAGCAGCAAAAACCCCTCCGGGGGTTACCAAGAGACCCAGTACTTC.

This clonotype has at least ten counts. The genes are TRBV5-5 and TRBJ2-5; 11 bases match TRBD2. With V trimmed by 0 bases and J by 5 bases, 6 bases remained unmatched. Per germline, CDR1 SGHKS and CDR2 YYEKEE (reference sequence). This CDR3 has 16 amino acids. CDR3 DNA sequence: TGTGCCAGCAGCTTGGAGCTGGCTAGCGGGAGGGAGACCCAGTACTTC. Its protein is CASSLELASGRETQYF.

This clonotype has just a few counts. V usage is TRBV10-3 and J usage is TRBJ2-3; 10 nucleotides align to TRBD2. CDR3 size: 14 residues. The junction had 3 bases not matched to a gene; V was cut back by 6 bases and J by 3 bases. Germline loops: CDR1 ENHRY, CDR2 SYGVKD. CDR3 coding DNA: TGTGCCATCAGAGCGGGACTAGCGACAGATACGCAGTATTTT. Protein product: CAIRAGLATDTQYF.

V is TRBV19 and J is TRBJ2-1, with D perhaps TRBD2 (5 bases). Trimming cost V 3 bases and J 6 bases, with 12 bases left between them. Looked up from germline, CDR1 is LNHDA and CDR2 is SQIVND (reference sequence). The CDR3 is made up of 14 amino acids. The CDR3 loop reads CASSIERWVNEQFF. Here the CDR3 DNA reads TGTGCCAGTAGTATCGAGCGGTGGGTCAATGAGCAGTTCTTC. Using reference TRBV19 and TRBJ2-1 for the parts outside the CDR3, the full variable domain is DGGITQSPKYLFRKEGQNVTLSCEQNLNHDAMYWYRQDPGQGLRLIYYSQIVNDFQKGDIAEGYSVSREKKESFPLTVTSAQKNPTAFYLCASSIERWVNEQFFGPGTRLTVL.

This sequence joins TRBV30 and TRBJ1-5; no reliable D call. The ends were cut back, 4 bases at V and 3 bases at J, with 7 bases in the middle. The CDR3 runs to 12 residues. Germline-derived CDR1 and CDR2 are GTSNPN and SVGIG (reference sequence). The DNA of the CDR3 is TGTGCCTGGAACTGGGACAATCAGCCCCAGCATTTT. It translates to CAWNWDNQPQHF. The complete variable domain, with remaining parts taken from reference TRBV30 and TRBJ1-5, reads SQTIHQWPATLVQPVGSPLSLECTVEGTSNPNLYWYRQAAGRGLQLLFYSVGIGQISSEVPQNLSASRPQDRQFILSSKKLLLSDSGFYLCAWNWDNQPQHFGDGTRLSIL.

The chain has TRBV27 and TRBJ2-1; D gene uncertain. The CDR3 sequence is 12 residues long. V dropped 5 bases and J dropped 15 bases, with 17 bases sitting between them. CDR1 is MNHEY, CDR2 SMNVEV, per germline (reference sequence). The CDR3 loop reads CASSPQQGRSFF. CDR3 DNA: TGTGCCAGCAGTCCCCAGCAAGGTCGGTCGTTCTTC.

This clonotype was counted a few times. The genes are TRBV11-2 and TRBJ1-2; 7 bases fit TRBD1. Germline V gene data show CDR1 as SGHAT and CDR2 as FQNNGV. J was trimmed by 8 bases and V by 2 bases; bases with no gene match: 23. The CDR3 covers 19 residues. The CDR3 region is CASSLLPPNMGMDRKGYTF. The CDR3 DNA sequence: TGTGCCAGCAGCTTACTTCCGCCCAATATGGGGATGGACAGGAAAGGCTACACCTTC.

In its sample, this clonotype was seen a few times. This chain joins TRBV10-3 and TRBJ2-1, with TRBD1 as a possible D gene (6 bases). The V gene lost 6 bases and the J gene lost 5 bases, with 14 bases spanning the gap. Germline assignment: CDR1 ENHRY and CDR2 SYGVKD. This CDR3 region has 14 residues. CDR3 protein: CAISRTETHNEQFF. The CDR3 DNA is TGTGCCATCAGCCGGACAGAAACACACAATGAGCAGTTCTTC.

The chain joins TRBV6-5 to TRBJ2-5; D is possibly TRBD1 (5 bases). Germline V lookup: CDR1 MNHEY, CDR2 SVGAGI. V was clipped by 0 bases and J by 3 bases, with 8 bases between them. There are 14 residues in the CDR3. This CDR3 is CASSYSGREETQYF. The CDR3 DNA sequence: TGTGCCAGCAGTTACTCCGGCAGGGAAGAGACCCAGTACTTC.

This clonotype appeared many times. V usage is TRBV5-4 and J usage is TRBJ2-2, with D possibly TRBD2 on 6 matching bases. Looked up from germline, CDR1 is SGHNT and CDR2 is YYREEE (reference sequence). Trimming stripped 1 base from V and 5 bases from J, with 9 bases between. This CDR3 region has 14 residues. The CDR3 DNA sequence: TGTGCCAGCAGCTTGCCAGGGAGGACCGGGGAGCTGTTTTTT. This encodes CASSLPGRTGELFF.

This clonotype was observed many times. The DNA for the CDR3 is TGCAGTGCTAGGTTCGGGAGTCACTACAATGAGCAGTTCTTC. Protein sequence: CSARFGSHYNEQFF. The rearrangement joins TRBV20-1 to TRBJ2-1, with D possibly TRBD2 on 6 matching bases. The V end lost 3 bases, the J end lost 3 bases, and 12 bases lay between the germline ends. The CDR3 spans 14 residues. CDR1 is DFQATT and CDR2 is SNEGSKA in the germline V gene (reference sequence).

This clonotype appeared a single time. The chain combines TRBV19 with TRBJ2-1; no clear D gene. Trimming left V 7 bases short and J 4 bases short, with 8 bases between. The CDR3 extends over 12 amino acids. Germline V gives CDR1 LNHDA, CDR2 SQIVND (reference sequence). CDR3: CASTPDYNEQFF. The CDR3 DNA follows: TGTGCCAGTACCCCAGATTACAATGAGCAGTTCTTC.

The chain combines TRBV3-1 with TRBJ2-7; D call uncertain. Looked up from germline, CDR1 is LGHDT and CDR2 is YNNKEL (reference sequence). With 2 bases removed from V and 1 base from J, the gap between germline ends came to 9 bases. The CDR3 extends over 14 amino acids. The CDR3 nucleotides read TGTGCCAGCAGCCAACGGGCTGTTTCCTACGAGCAGTACTTC. It is translated as CASSQRAVSYEQYF.

This clonotype was seen only a few times. V usage is TRBV29-1 and J usage is TRBJ2-2; 7 bases fit TRBD2. The V gene end was trimmed by 5 bases and the J gene end by 5 bases; junction bases not matched to a gene: 5. Germline CDR1 is SQVTM and CDR2 is ANQGSEA. The CDR3 has 13 residues. CDR3 residues: CSVLGGRTGELFF. The CDR3 region has the DNA TGCAGCGTTTTGGGGGGGAGGACCGGGGAGCTGTTTTTT.

This clonotype was observed a handful of times. The rearrangement joins TRBV25-1 to TRBJ2-1; TRBD2 is a possible D gene (6 bases). The CDR3 consists of 17 residues. Germline V gene lookup returns CDR1 MGHDK and CDR2 SYGVNS. With 0 bases removed from V and 2 bases from J, the gap between germline ends came to 14 bases. This CDR3 is CASSEYPRGTPYNEQFF. CDR3 nucleotide sequence: TGTGCCAGCAGTGAATATCCACGGGGGACTCCCTACAATGAGCAGTTCTTC.

This rearrangement joins TRBV7-2 to TRBJ1-5, with D unresolved. V was cut by 5 bases and J by 3 bases, with 14 bases left in between. Germline V lookup: CDR1 SGHTA, CDR2 FQGNSA. This CDR3 is 15 amino acids long. CDR3 region: CASSRARTTNQPQHF. DNA for the CDR3: TGTGCCAGCAGCAGAGCCCGAACGACCAATCAGCCCCAGCATTTT.